The 29 T cell receptor beta chains below were found in one sample sequenced in a study of OX40 agonist ivuxolimab in advanced cancers. Generated by immunoSEQ multiplex PCR, the TCRdb table keeps only in-frame clones and is missing some. The table includes about 97,000 clones, 80% to 90% detected once. Sequencing was performed on CD4+ or CD8+ T cells sorted from blood, taken in a trial of the OX40 agonist ivuxolimab. Source of these receptors: an adult with an advanced solid tumor such as melanoma, head and neck, liver or kidney cancer.

The J gene is TRBJ2-3, the V gene TRBV5-1; D perhaps matches TRBD1 (5 bases). Trimming left V 0 bases short and J 2 bases short, with 10 bases between. Germline CDR1 reads SGHRS; CDR2 reads YFSETQ. The CDR3 length is 15 residues. CDR3 nucleotides: TGCGCCAGCAGCTTGGGTCAGGGCGACACAGATACGCAGTATTTT. It encodes CASSLGQGDTDTQYF.

This clone appeared a single time. V and J are TRBV6-1 and TRBJ1-1, with TRBD1 matching 7 bases. CDR3 size: 14 residues. Germline V gene data show CDR1 as MNHNS and CDR2 as SASEGT. Trimming took 4 bases from V and 7 from J; bases not matched to a gene: 9. The CDR3 here is CASSGGQYLIEAFF. The CDR3 coding sequence is TGTGCCAGCAGTGGGGGACAGTACCTAATTGAAGCTTTCTTT.

In this sample, this clone turned up once. The DNA for the CDR3 is TGTGCCAGCTCACAGAGTCCCTCCGGGGGAACCACTGAAGCTTTCTTT. Translation: CASSQSPSGGTTEAFF. This chain links TRBV18 with TRBJ1-1; D perhaps matches TRBD1 (5 bases). The CDR3 sequence is 16 residues long. Between the trimmed V and J ends, which lost 4 bases and 4 bases, there was a span of 19 bases. The germline CDR1 and CDR2 sequences are KGHSH and LQKENI.

V usage is TRBV2 and J usage is TRBJ2-7, with a weak D call TRBD1 (6 bases). The germline gives CDR1 SNHLY, CDR2 FYNNEI. Trimming left V 6 bases short and J 4 bases short, with 10 bases between. This CDR3 spans 12 amino acids. This chain's CDR3 is CASSSRGYEQYF. The CDR3 coding sequence is TGTGCCAGCAGCTCCAGGGGTTACGAGCAGTACTTC.

This clone appeared once. The chain uses TRBV4-1 and TRBJ2-7; TRBD2 agrees at 13 bases. The ends lost 3 bases at V and 3 bases at J; junction bases unmatched: 17. This CDR3 comprises 20 residues. Germline values: CDR1 MGHRA, CDR2 YSYEKL. The CDR3 here is CASSQAFQGLAGRLIYEQYF. The CDR3 DNA reads TGCGCCAGCAGCCAGGCCTTCCAGGGACTAGCGGGGAGGCTAATCTACGAGCAGTACTTC.

The chain recombines TRBV7-2 with TRBJ1-4, with 8 bases lining up with TRBD1. Germline-derived CDR1 and CDR2 are SGHTA and FQGNSA. CDR3 length: 18 amino acids. V shed 5 bases and J 7 bases; nucleotides not matched to a gene: 18. CDR3 in DNA: TGTGCCAGCAGCCCCCGAAACCTCGGACAGGGAGGGGGTGAAAAACTGTTTTTT. Translation gives CASSPRNLGQGGGEKLFF.

V is TRBV11-2 and J is TRBJ1-2; tentative D call: TRBD1 (5 bases). The CDR3 runs 13 residues. Trimming shortened V by 0 bases and J by 5 bases, and 7 bases separated the two germline ends. The germline V gene encodes CDR1 SGHAT and CDR2 FQNNGV. The CDR3 nucleotides are TGTGCCAGCAGCTTAGATCGGGGGTATGGCTACACCTTC. Amino acid sequence: CASSLDRGYGYTF.

By proportion, this clone is medium-sized. Other nucleotide sequences in the sample specify the same CDR3. The chain combines TRBV7-9 with TRBJ1-1; D is undetermined. CDR3 size: 13 residues. The germline CDR1 and CDR2 sequences are SEHNR and FQNEAQ (reference sequence). Trimming pared 1 base from V and 0 bases from J, leaving 3 bases between. CDR3 sequence: CASSLEVNTEAFF. The CDR3 nucleotides read TGTGCCAGCAGCTTAGAGGTGAACACTGAAGCTTTCTTT.

As to this clone: Other DNA sequences of this sample code for an identical CDR3. The chain uses TRBV13 and TRBJ2-7; D perhaps matches TRBD2 (6 bases). CDR1 is PRHDT and CDR2 is FYEKMQ in the germline V gene (reference sequence). Trimming left V 5 bases short and J 5 bases short, with 10 bases between. CDR3 size: 12 residues. CDR3 DNA: TGTGCCAGCAGCCCGCCGGGGGACGAGCAGTACTTC. Protein: CASSPPGDEQYF.

The rearrangement joins TRBV6-5 to TRBJ1-1; 7 nucleotides align to TRBD1. The CDR3 spans 15 residues. The V gene end was trimmed by 6 bases and the J gene end by 2 bases; junction bases not matched to a gene: 9. Germline V gene data show CDR1 as MNHEY and CDR2 as SVGAGI. In DNA form, the CDR3 reads TGTGCCAGCAGATCCGACAGGGCAGGCAACACTGAAGCTTTCTTT. Translated: CASRSDRAGNTEAFF.

V and J are TRBV19 and TRBJ1-2; 10 bases are shared with TRBD1. The V gene's germline CDR1 is LNHDA and CDR2 SQIVND (reference sequence). Trimming removed 5 bases from V and 3 bases from J; junction bases left unmatched: 3. The CDR3 is made up of 14 amino acids. The CDR3 protein is CASSVTGGHYGYTF. Here the CDR3 DNA reads TGTGCCAGTAGTGTGACAGGGGGCCACTATGGCTACACCTTC.

The J gene is TRBJ1-2, the V gene TRBV9; D gene unclear. This CDR3 has 15 residues. Per germline, CDR1 SGDLS and CDR2 YYNGEE. V was clipped by 0 bases and J by 0 bases, with 9 bases between them. DNA for the CDR3: TGTGCCAGCAGCGTAGCGGCCTATCCTAACTATGGCTACACCTTC. Translation gives CASSVAAYPNYGYTF.

The J gene is TRBJ1-1, the V gene TRBV7-2; D gene uncertain. CDR1 and CDR2 from the germline V gene are SGHTA and FQGNSA. Trimming pared 4 bases from V and 2 bases from J, leaving 14 bases between. CDR3 length: 15 residues. In DNA form, the CDR3 reads TGTGCCAGCAGCTCACTATTCGGGCTTAACACTGAAGCTTTCTTT. It encodes CASSSLFGLNTEAFF.

The chain couples TRBV5-1 to TRBJ2-5, with 7 bases matching TRBD1. Trimming cost V 2 bases and J 2 bases; bases outside gene matches: 3. The CDR3 extends over 14 amino acids. Germline loops: CDR1 SGHRS, CDR2 YFSETQ. CDR3 sequence: CASSLQGPQETQYF. The DNA for the CDR3 is TGCGCCAGCAGCTTACAGGGGCCTCAAGAGACCCAGTACTTC.

This clone was seen a handful of times. The V call is TRBV20-1, the J call TRBJ2-5; D gene uncertain. The V gene lost 0 bases and the J gene lost 4 bases, with 3 bases spanning the gap. In germline, CDR1 is DFQATT, CDR2 SNEGSKA (reference sequence). The CDR3 consists of 11 residues. The CDR3 is CSARDRETQYF. Written as DNA, the CDR3 is TGCAGTGCTAGAGATCGAGAGACCCAGTACTTC.

The chain employs TRBV9 and TRBJ1-6; 7 bases map to TRBD1. The germline V gene has CDR1 SGDLS and CDR2 YYNGEE. The J segment lost 7 bases and the V segment lost 3 bases, leaving 13 bases of the junction unmatched. The CDR3 is 17 residues long. CDR3 loop: CASSASTGFGGNSPLHF. The DNA for the CDR3 is TGTGCCAGCAGCGCCTCGACAGGGTTCGGGGGAAATTCACCCCTCCACTTT.

This clone has more than one count but fewer than ten. The chain has TRBV2 and TRBJ1-1, with TRBD1 matching over 9 bases. From germline, CDR1 is SNHLY and CDR2 FYNNEI. The junction had 4 bases not matched to a gene; V was cut back by 6 bases and J by 2 bases. There are 14 residues in the CDR3. The CDR3 DNA follows: TGTGCCAGCAGGGGACAGGGTCGAAACACTGAAGCTTTCTTT. Translated, it gives CASRGQGRNTEAFF.

The genes are TRBV27 and TRBJ2-7; either TRBD1 or TRBD2 may supply D (5 bases each). Trimming pared 8 bases from V and 5 bases from J, leaving 16 bases between. This CDR3 comprises 13 residues. Germline V gives CDR1 MNHEY, CDR2 SMNVEV (reference sequence). This chain's CDR3 is CASLSPRGHEQYF. CDR3 coding DNA: TGTGCCAGCCTCTCCCCGAGGGGCCACGAGCAGTACTTC.

The chain joins TRBV30 to TRBJ1-5; 8 bases align to TRBD1. The CDR3 consists of 14 residues. In germline, CDR1 is GTSNPN, CDR2 SVGIG (reference sequence). The V and J ends lost 5 bases and 4 bases, in that order; junction bases with no gene match: 7. Written as DNA, the CDR3 is TGTGCCTGGGCCCAGGGGGCTGGAAATCAGCCCCAGCATTTT. It is translated as CAWAQGAGNQPQHF.

J is TRBJ2-7 and V is TRBV5-5; the D is unclear. Germline values: CDR1 SGHKS, CDR2 YYEKEE (reference sequence). This CDR3 has 12 amino acids. Deletions cut 1 base from V and 7 bases from J, with 9 bases between. The CDR3 coding sequence is TGTGCCAGCAGCTTGCCGCCCGGGGAGCAGTACTTC. Encoded protein: CASSLPPGEQYF.

The chain employs TRBV5-4 and TRBJ1-2; TRBD1 agrees at 8 bases. The J segment lost 4 bases and the V segment lost 0 bases, leaving 5 bases of the junction unmatched. The CDR3 contains 15 residues. In germline, CDR1 is SGHNT, CDR2 YYREEE (reference sequence). CDR3 loop: CASSLGAGGSYGYTF. The CDR3 DNA sequence: TGTGCCAGCAGCTTGGGGGCAGGGGGCAGCTATGGCTACACCTTC.

V gene TRBV4-1 combines with J gene TRBJ2-1; 9 positions match TRBD1. The CDR3 has 16 amino acids. Germline V gene sequence: CDR1 MGHRA, CDR2 YSYEKL. The V segment lost 0 bases and the J segment 4 bases; nucleotides outside the gene matches: 4. CDR3: CASSQEGTGYYNEQFF. CDR3 nucleotide sequence: TGCGCCAGCAGCCAAGAGGGGACAGGGTATTACAATGAGCAGTTCTTC.

This chain joins TRBV30 and TRBJ1-5; possibly TRBD1 for D (5 bases). Germline CDR1 and CDR2: GTSNPN and SVGIG (reference sequence). The CDR3 runs to 13 residues. The V end was cut by 5 bases, the J end by 5 bases, with 13 bases between. The CDR3 reads CAWGSGTDQPQHF. CDR3 in DNA: TGTGCCTGGGGCTCCGGGACGGATCAGCCCCAGCATTTT.

The chain uses TRBV7-2 and TRBJ1-5; perhaps TRBD1 as D (5 bases). Trimming pared 2 bases from V and 6 bases from J, leaving 8 bases between. CDR1 is SGHTA and CDR2 is FQGNSA in the germline V gene. This CDR3 is 13 amino acids long. The CDR3 nucleotides are TGTGCCAGCAGCTTACAAGGGGCTCAGCCCCAGCATTTT. Residues: CASSLQGAQPQHF.

This chain uses TRBV7-9 with TRBJ1-5; D may be TRBD1 (5 bases). The germline V and J ends were trimmed by 5 bases and 1 base, with 15 bases remaining between them. The CDR3 totals 16 residues. CDR1 and CDR2 (germline): SEHNR, FQNEAQ (reference sequence). The CDR3 region has the DNA TGTGCCAGCAGCCAGGGTGGGGGGGTGAGCAATCAGCCCCAGCATTTT. This sequence encodes CASSQGGGVSNQPQHF. Looking up the rest from reference TRBV7-9 and TRBJ1-5 gives the full variable domain: DTGVSQNPRHKITKRGQNVTFRCDPISEHNRLYWYRQTLGQGPEFLTYFQNEAQLEKSRLLSDRFSAERPKGSFSTLEIQRTEQGDSAMYLCASSQGGGVSNQPQHFGDGTRLSIL.

This chain connects TRBV7-8 to TRBJ2-7; TRBD2 might be the D (6 bases). V was pared by 5 bases and J by 4 bases, with 12 bases between. The CDR3 totals 13 residues. Per germline, CDR1 SGHVS and CDR2 FQNEAQ. The CDR3 region is CASSPGRSYEQYF. The CDR3, as DNA: TGTGCCAGCAGCCCCGGGAGATCTTACGAGCAGTACTTC.

The V and J genes are TRBV20-1 and TRBJ1-2, with D unclear. CDR1 DFQATT and CDR2 SNEGSKA come from the germline V gene (reference sequence). The CDR3 length is 10 residues. The V gene lost 8 bases and the J gene lost 0 bases, with 4 bases spanning the gap. The chain's CDR3 is CSTTNYGYTF. As DNA, the CDR3 is TGCAGTACTACTAACTATGGCTACACCTTC.

J is TRBJ1-2 and V is TRBV5-1; 8 nucleotides match TRBD1. The V gene end was trimmed by 5 bases and the J gene end by 0 bases; junction bases not matched to a gene: 12. CDR1 and CDR2 (germline): SGHRS, YFSETQ. This CDR3 contains 17 residues. CDR3 DNA sequence: TGCGCCAGCAGGACAGGGGATACTGCCGGAGCTAACTATGGCTACACCTTC. It specifies CASRTGDTAGANYGYTF.

The CDR3 coding sequence is TGTGCCAGTAAATCCGGACAGGGCTACGGTACGCAGTATTTT. Its translation: CASKSGQGYGTQYF. The V call is TRBV19, the J call TRBJ2-3; 8 positions agree with TRBD1. There are 14 residues in the CDR3. V dropped 7 bases and J dropped 8; count of bases not matched to a gene: 11. Germline CDR1 LNHDA, CDR2 SQIVND (reference sequence).